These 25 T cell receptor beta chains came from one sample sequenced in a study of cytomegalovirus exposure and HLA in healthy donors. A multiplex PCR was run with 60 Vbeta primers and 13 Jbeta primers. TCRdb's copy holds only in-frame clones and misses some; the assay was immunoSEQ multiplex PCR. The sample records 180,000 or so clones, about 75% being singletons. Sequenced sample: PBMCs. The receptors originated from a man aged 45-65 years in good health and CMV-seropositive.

The CDR3 DNA reads as TGTGCCAGCTCACCACCAGGACAGCCCCAGTCAGATACGCAGTATTTT. Protein: CASSPPGQPQSDTQYF. The chain employs TRBV18 and TRBJ2-3; a weak D match, TRBD1 (6 bases). Germline loops: CDR1 KGHSH, CDR2 LQKENI. This CDR3 contains 16 residues. The ends were cut back, 0 bases at V and 4 bases at J, with 14 bases in the middle. Full variable domain (rest looked up from reference TRBV18 and TRBJ2-3): NAGVMQNPRHLVRRRGQEARLRCSPMKGHSHVYWYRQLPEEGLKFMVYLQKENIIDESGMPKERFSAEFPKEGPSILRIQQVVRGDSAAYFCASSPPGQPQSDTQYFGPGTRLTVL.

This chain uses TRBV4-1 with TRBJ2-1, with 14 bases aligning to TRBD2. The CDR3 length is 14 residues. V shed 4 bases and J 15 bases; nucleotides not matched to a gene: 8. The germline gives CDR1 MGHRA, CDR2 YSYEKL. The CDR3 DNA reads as TGCGCCAGCAGCCTGTGGACTAGCGGGGGGATTCGGTTCTTC. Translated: CASSLWTSGGIRFF.

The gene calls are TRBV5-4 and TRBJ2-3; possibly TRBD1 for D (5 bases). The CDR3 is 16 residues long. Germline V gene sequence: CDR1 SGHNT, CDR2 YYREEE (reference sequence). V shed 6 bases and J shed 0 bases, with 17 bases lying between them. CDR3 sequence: CASIVQGASSTDTQYF. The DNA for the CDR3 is TGTGCCAGCATTGTTCAAGGGGCCTCTAGCACAGATACGCAGTATTTT.

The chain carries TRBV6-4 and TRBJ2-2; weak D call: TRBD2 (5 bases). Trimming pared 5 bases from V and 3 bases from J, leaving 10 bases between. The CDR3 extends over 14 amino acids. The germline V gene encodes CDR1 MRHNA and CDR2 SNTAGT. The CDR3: CASSSEGHTGELFF. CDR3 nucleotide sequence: TGTGCCAGCAGTTCAGAGGGTCACACCGGGGAGCTGTTTTTT.

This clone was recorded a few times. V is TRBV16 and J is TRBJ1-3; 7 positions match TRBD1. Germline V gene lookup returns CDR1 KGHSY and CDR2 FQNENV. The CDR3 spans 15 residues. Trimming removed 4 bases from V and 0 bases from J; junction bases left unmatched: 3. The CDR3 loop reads CASSRTGDSGNTIYF. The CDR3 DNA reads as TGTGCCAGCAGCCGAACAGGGGACTCTGGAAACACCATATATTTT.

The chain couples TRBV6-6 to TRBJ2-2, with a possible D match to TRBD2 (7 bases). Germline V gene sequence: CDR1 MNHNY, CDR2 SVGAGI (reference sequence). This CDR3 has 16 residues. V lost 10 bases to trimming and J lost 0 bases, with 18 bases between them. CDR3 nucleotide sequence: TGTGCCACCAGGAACGTGCGGGGGCCGAACACCGGGGAGCTGTTTTTT. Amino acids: CATRNVRGPNTGELFF.

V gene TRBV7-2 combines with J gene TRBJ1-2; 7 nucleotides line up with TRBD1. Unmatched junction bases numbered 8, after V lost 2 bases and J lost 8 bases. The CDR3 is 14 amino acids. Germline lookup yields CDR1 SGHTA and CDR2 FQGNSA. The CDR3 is CASSLSAGGPGYTF. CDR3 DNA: TGTGCCAGCAGCTTATCGGCAGGGGGGCCGGGCTACACCTTC.

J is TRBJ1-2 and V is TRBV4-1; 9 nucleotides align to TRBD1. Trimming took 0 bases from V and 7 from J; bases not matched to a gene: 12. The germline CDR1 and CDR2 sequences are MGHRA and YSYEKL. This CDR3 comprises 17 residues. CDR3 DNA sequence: TGCGCCAGCAGCCAAGATTCAGTTGGGACAGGGTTGATTGGCTACACCTTC. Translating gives CASSQDSVGTGLIGYTF.

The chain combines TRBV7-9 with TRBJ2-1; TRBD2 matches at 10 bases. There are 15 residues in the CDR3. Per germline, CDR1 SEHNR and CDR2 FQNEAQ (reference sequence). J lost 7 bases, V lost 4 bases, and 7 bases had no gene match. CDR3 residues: CASSSGLAAGNEQFF. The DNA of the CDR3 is TGTGCCAGCAGCTCCGGACTAGCGGCGGGGAATGAGCAGTTCTTC.

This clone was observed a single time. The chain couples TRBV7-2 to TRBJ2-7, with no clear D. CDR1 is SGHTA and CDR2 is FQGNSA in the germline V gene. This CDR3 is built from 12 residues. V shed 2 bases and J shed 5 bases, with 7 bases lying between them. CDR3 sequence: CASSLWSDEQYF. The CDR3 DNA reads TGTGCCAGCAGCTTATGGAGCGACGAGCAGTACTTC.

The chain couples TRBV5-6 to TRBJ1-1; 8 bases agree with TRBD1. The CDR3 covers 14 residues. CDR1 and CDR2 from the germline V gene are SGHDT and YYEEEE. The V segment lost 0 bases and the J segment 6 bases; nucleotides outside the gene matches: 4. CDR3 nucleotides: TGTGCCAGCAGCTTGGGGACAGGGTCCCCTGAAGCTTTCTTT. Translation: CASSLGTGSPEAFF.

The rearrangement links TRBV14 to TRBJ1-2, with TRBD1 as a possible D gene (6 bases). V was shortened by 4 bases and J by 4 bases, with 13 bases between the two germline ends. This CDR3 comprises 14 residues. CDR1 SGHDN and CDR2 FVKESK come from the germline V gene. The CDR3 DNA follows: TGTGCCAGCAGCCCCCTCGGACAGTTCTATGGCTACACCTTC. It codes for CASSPLGQFYGYTF. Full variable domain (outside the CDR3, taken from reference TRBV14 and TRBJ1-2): EAGVTQFPSHSVIEKGQTVTLRCDPISGHDNLYWYRRVMGKEIKFLLHFVKESKQDESGMPNNRFLAERTGGTYSTLKVQPAELEDSGVYFCASSPLGQFYGYTFGSGTRLTVV.

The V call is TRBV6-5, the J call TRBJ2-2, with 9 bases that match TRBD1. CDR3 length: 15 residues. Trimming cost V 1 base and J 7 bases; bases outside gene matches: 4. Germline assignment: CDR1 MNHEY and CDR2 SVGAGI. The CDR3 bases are TGTGCCAGCAGTTACTTACAGGGGGCTGGCGGGGAGCTGTTTTTT. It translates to CASSYLQGAGGELFF.

The CDR3 loop is CAWSHEGNTEAFF. The CDR3 DNA sequence: TGTGCCTGGAGTCACGAGGGGAACACTGAAGCTTTCTTT. J is TRBJ1-1 and V is TRBV30, with D hard to call. The V end was cut by 2 bases, the J end by 1 base, with 8 bases between. CDR3 length: 13 amino acids. Germline V gene sequence: CDR1 GTSNPN, CDR2 SVGIG (reference sequence).

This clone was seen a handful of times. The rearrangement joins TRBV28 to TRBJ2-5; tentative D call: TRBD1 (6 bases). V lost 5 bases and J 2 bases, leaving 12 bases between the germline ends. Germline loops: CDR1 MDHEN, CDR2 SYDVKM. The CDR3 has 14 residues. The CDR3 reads CASSKTGRQETQYF. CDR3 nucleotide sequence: TGTGCCAGCAGTAAGACAGGTCGACAAGAGACCCAGTACTTC. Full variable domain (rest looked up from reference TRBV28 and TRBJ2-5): DVKVTQSSRYLVKRTGEKVFLECVQDMDHENMFWYRQDPGLGLRLIYFSYDVKMKEKGDIPEGYSVSREKKERFSLILESASTNQTSMYLCASSKTGRQETQYFGPGTRLLVL.

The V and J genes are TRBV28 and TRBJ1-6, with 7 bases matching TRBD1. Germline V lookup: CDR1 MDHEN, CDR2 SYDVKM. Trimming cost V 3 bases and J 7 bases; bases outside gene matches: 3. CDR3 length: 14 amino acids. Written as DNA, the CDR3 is TGTGCCAGCAGTTTGGGGACAGACAATTCACCCCTCCACTTT. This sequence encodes CASSLGTDNSPLHF.

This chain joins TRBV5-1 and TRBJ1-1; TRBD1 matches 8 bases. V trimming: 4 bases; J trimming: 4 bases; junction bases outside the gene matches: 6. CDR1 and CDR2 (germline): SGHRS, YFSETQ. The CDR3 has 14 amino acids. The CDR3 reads CASSPRQGRTEAFF. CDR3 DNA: TGCGCCAGCAGCCCCAGACAGGGGCGCACTGAAGCTTTCTTT.

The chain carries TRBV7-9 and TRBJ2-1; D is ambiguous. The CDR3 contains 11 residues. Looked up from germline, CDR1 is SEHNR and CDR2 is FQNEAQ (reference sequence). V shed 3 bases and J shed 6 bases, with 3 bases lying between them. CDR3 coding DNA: TGTGCCAGCAGCTTCTCCAATGAGCAGTTCTTC. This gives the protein CASSFSNEQFF. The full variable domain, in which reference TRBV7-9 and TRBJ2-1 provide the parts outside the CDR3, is DTGVSQNPRHKITKRGQNVTFRCDPISEHNRLYWYRQTLGQGPEFLTYFQNEAQLEKSRLLSDRFSAERPKGSFSTLEIQRTEQGDSAMYLCASSFSNEQFFGPGTRLTVL.

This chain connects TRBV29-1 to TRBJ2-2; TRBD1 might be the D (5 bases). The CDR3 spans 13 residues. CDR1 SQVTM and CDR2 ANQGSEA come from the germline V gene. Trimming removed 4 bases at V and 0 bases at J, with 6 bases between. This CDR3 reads CSVGQTNTGELFF. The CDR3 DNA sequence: TGCAGCGTTGGACAGACGAACACCGGGGAGCTGTTTTTT.

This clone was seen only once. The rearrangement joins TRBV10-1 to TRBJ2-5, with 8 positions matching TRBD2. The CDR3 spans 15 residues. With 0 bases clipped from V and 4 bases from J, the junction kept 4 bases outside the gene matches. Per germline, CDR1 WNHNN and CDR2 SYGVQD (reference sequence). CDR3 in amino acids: CASSESGTSAETQYF. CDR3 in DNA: TGCGCCAGCAGTGAGTCCGGGACTAGTGCAGAGACCCAGTACTTC.

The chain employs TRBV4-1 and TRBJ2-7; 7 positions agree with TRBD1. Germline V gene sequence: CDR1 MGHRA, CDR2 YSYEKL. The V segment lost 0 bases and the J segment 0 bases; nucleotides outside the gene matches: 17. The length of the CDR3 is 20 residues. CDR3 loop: CASSQDLGPGQVKFSYEQYV. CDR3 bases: TGCGCCAGCAGCCAAGATTTGGGCCCCGGACAGGTAAAATTCTCCTACGAGCAGTACGTC.

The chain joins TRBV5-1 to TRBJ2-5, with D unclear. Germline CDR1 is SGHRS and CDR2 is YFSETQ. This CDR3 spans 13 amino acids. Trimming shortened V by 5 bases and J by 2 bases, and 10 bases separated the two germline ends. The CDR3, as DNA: TGCGCCAGCAGAGCCGGAGAGCAAGAGACCCAGTACTTC. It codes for CASRAGEQETQYF.

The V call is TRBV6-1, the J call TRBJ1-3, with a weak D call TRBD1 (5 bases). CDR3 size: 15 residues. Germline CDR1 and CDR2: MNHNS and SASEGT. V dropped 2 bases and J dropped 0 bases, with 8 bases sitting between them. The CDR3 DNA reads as TGTGCCAGCAGTGAAATGGGGGGCTCTGGAAACACCATATATTTT. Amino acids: CASSEMGGSGNTIYF.

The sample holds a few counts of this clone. As DNA, the CDR3 is TGTGCCAGTAGTATAGTAGTCCCACCAGGGGCAGATACGCAGTATTTT. Translating it yields CASSIVVPPGADTQYF. The J gene is TRBJ2-3, the V gene TRBV19, with D perhaps matching TRBD1 (6 bases). CDR1 and CDR2 (germline): LNHDA, SQIVND (reference sequence). This CDR3 region has 16 residues. The ends were cut back, 1 base at V and 4 bases at J, with 15 bases in the middle.

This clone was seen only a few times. CDR3 nucleotide sequence: TGTGCCAGCAGCTTAGTCTCAAGGACAGCGAGCTCTGGAAACACCATATATTTT. Translated: CASSLVSRTASSGNTIYF. The chain combines TRBV7-6 with TRBJ1-3, with D perhaps TRBD1 (6 bases). The V end lost 1 base, the J end lost 0 bases, and 16 bases lay between the germline ends. The CDR3 is 18 residues long. Germline CDR1 SGHVS, CDR2 FNYEAQ.